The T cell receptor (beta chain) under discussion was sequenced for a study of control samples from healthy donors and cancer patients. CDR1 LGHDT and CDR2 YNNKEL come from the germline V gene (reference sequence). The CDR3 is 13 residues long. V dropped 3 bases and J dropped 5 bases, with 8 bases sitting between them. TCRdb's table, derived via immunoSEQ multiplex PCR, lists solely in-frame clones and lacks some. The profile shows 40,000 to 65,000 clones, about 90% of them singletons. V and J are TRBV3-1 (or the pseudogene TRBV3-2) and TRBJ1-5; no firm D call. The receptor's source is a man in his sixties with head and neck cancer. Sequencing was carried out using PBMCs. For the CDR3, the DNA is TGTGCCAGCAGCCAGGGGAGAGATCAGCCCCAGCATTTT. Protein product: CASSQGRDQPQHF.